This T cell receptor (beta chain) comes out of a study of blood T cell repertoires in COVID-19. On the study more broadly: Material from acute and convalescent COVID-19 was sourced from the United States, Italy and Spain. Nucleic acid was either cDNA or gDNA, and it came from T cells, B-cell-depleted T cells, or PBMCs.

V was trimmed by 3 bases and J by 0 bases, leaving 17 bases between them. This CDR3 has 18 amino acids. Germline V gene data show CDR1 as KGHDR and CDR2 as SFDVKD. Original processing methods: Amplification of reference gene primers was used by the study to estimate nucleated cell counts. Profiling relied on immunoSEQ multiplex PCR, and the TCRdb table lists in-frame clones only, not all of them. From that table come the V and J calls and clone size; the DNA was used to work out D and trimming. The sample has 110,000 or so clones; 75% to 90% are singletons. Sequencing was carried out using peripheral blood. This TCR came from a human donor in a cohort sampled during active COVID-19. The chain links TRBV24-1 to TRBJ2-1, with D tentatively TRBD1 (6 bases). The CDR3 here is CATSDPLGTTNSYNEQFF. CDR3 nucleotides: TGTGCCACCAGTGATCCTCTGGGGACAACAAACTCCTACAATGAGCAGTTCTTC.